These 19 T cell receptor beta chains originate from one sample sequenced in a study of control samples from healthy donors and cancer patients (dated by TCRdb to 2019 to 2021). Libraries were constructed by the immunoSEQ multiplex PCR assay. The immuneACCESS repertoire file appears here via TCRdb, limited to in-frame rearrangements. These files lack a portion of the clones; in checked studies, under half of the deficit traces to unresolved V genes, and the cause of the others is not known. The sample contains approximately 150,000 clones, roughly 93% of them found a single time. Around 5.4% of the sample rests with the top ten. The sample taken for sequencing was blood. These receptors all come from a man aged 18 to 29 in good health.

The CDR3 DNA reads as TGTGCCAGCAGCCAAGGGCTTAGCGCCGGTGGGGAGACCCAGTACTTC. It encodes CASSQGLSAGGETQYF. The rearrangement uses TRBV3-1 (or the pseudogene TRBV3-2) and TRBJ2-5, with D possibly being TRBD2 (5 bases). The germline V gene has CDR1 LGHDT and CDR2 YNNKEL (reference sequence). V lost 1 base and J 5 bases, leaving 17 bases between the germline ends. This CDR3 is built from 16 residues.

The gene calls are TRBV6-5 and TRBJ1-2; D is ambiguous. The CDR3 is 13 residues long. V lost 6 bases and J lost 3, with 11 bases in between. Germline V CDR1 and CDR2: MNHEY, SVGAGI. CDR3 coding DNA: TGTGCCAGCAGCCCCCGACGGTACTATGGCTACACCTTC. This gives the protein CASSPRRYYGYTF.

This clone was seen a single time. The rearrangement uses TRBV9 and TRBJ2-7, with 9 bases matching TRBD1. Per the germline V gene, CDR1 is SGDLS and CDR2 is YYNGEE. Losses at the gene ends were 0 bases for V and 5 bases for J; bases not matched to a gene: 15. The CDR3 extends over 18 amino acids. Here the CDR3 reads CASSVDARGTGSADEQYF. The CDR3 coding sequence is TGTGCCAGCAGCGTAGACGCTCGGGGGACAGGGTCGGCGGACGAGCAGTACTTC.

V and J are TRBV10-3 and TRBJ1-1; 7 nucleotides align to TRBD1. Germline trimming cut 2 bases from V and 5 bases from J; bases unmatched to any gene: 5. The CDR3 runs to 14 residues. Germline CDR1 ENHRY, CDR2 SYGVKD. CDR3 in amino acids: CAISEDREGTEAFF. As DNA, the CDR3 is TGTGCCATCAGTGAGGACAGGGAGGGGACTGAAGCTTTCTTT.

The chain recombines TRBV12-3 or TRBV12-4 with TRBJ1-6; D not certain. The CDR3 consists of 13 residues. The V and J ends lost 0 bases and 9 bases respectively, with 6 bases between them. CDR3: CASSLALGSPLHF. In nucleotides, the CDR3 is TGTGCCAGCAGTTTAGCGCTTGGTTCACCCCTCCACTTT.

This chain connects TRBV30 to TRBJ1-2; a possible D gene is TRBD1 (5 bases). This CDR3 contains 14 residues. With 0 bases removed from V and 9 bases from J, the gap between germline ends came to 17 bases. Germline V gene lookup returns CDR1 GTSNPN and CDR2 SVGIG (reference sequence). CDR3 region: CAWSVLGVRDRYTF. The CDR3 DNA reads TGTGCCTGGAGTGTACTGGGGGTCCGGGATCGCTACACCTTC.

This chain connects TRBV27 to TRBJ1-5; D is unresolved. The ends were cut back, 3 bases at V and 6 bases at J, with 9 bases in the middle. The CDR3 has 13 residues. Germline V CDR1 and CDR2: MNHEY, SMNVEV (reference sequence). In DNA form, the CDR3 reads TGTGCCAGCAGTTTCGGAAGGGCTCAGCCCCAGCATTTT. Its translation: CASSFGRAQPQHF.

The rearrangement uses TRBV5-1 and TRBJ2-5, with D tentatively TRBD1 or TRBD2 (6 bases each). This CDR3 has 16 amino acids. Germline lookup yields CDR1 SGHRS and CDR2 YFSETQ. Trimming pared 2 bases from V and 2 bases from J, leaving 16 bases between. CDR3 sequence (DNA): TGCGCCAGCAGCTTTTGGATCGAGGGGGGACAAGAGACCCAGTACTTC. The encoded protein is CASSFWIEGGQETQYF.

The genes are TRBV25-1 and TRBJ2-5; D not certain. The CDR3 length is 13 residues. V dropped 6 bases and J dropped 4 bases, with 12 bases sitting between them. Germline-derived CDR1 and CDR2 are MGHDK and SYGVNS. Written as DNA, the CDR3 is TGTGCCAGCAGAAGACGGATAGGAGAGACCCAGTACTTC. Encoded protein: CASRRRIGETQYF.

A single count supports this clone. The chain employs TRBV11-2 and TRBJ1-2, with D unresolved. The CDR3 is made up of 15 amino acids. In germline, CDR1 is SGHAT, CDR2 FQNNGV. Trimming removed 5 bases at V and 3 bases at J, with 16 bases between. CDR3 sequence: CASSPGVANYYGYTF. The CDR3 nucleotides are TGTGCCAGCAGCCCTGGCGTTGCTAACTACTATGGCTACACCTTC. Complete variable domain (other parts from reference TRBV11-2 and TRBJ1-2): EAGVAQSPRYKIIEKRQSVAFWCNPISGHATLYWYQQILGQGPKLLIQFQNNGVVDDSQLPKDRFSAERLKGVDSTLKIQPAKLEDSAVYLCASSPGVANYYGYTFGSGTRLTVV.

The chain is built from TRBV14 and TRBJ2-1; 7 positions match TRBD2. The V segment lost 0 bases and the J segment 4 bases; nucleotides outside the gene matches: 12. Germline V gene data show CDR1 as SGHDN and CDR2 as FVKESK. The CDR3 runs to 18 residues. CDR3 DNA: TGTGCCAGCAGCCAAGATTACCGAGGCGGGAGTGGTTACAATGAGCAGTTCTTC. As protein: CASSQDYRGGSGYNEQFF.

This chain links TRBV30 with TRBJ1-2; 9 bases line up with TRBD1. Germline assignment: CDR1 GTSNPN and CDR2 SVGIG (reference sequence). This CDR3 spans 16 amino acids. J lost 0 bases, V lost 4 bases, and 9 bases had no gene match. The CDR3 bases are TGTGCCTGGATTGGACAGGGGACAAGTACTAACTATGGCTACACCTTC. This sequence encodes CAWIGQGTSTNYGYTF. Together with reference TRBV30 and TRBJ1-2, the CDR3 gives the full variable domain: SQTIHQWPATLVQPVGSPLSLECTVEGTSNPNLYWYRQAAGRGLQLLFYSVGIGQISSEVPQNLSASRPQDRQFILSSKKLLLSDSGFYLCAWIGQGTSTNYGYTFGSGTRLTVV.

This clone was counted once. Other DNA sequences within the sample encode an identical CDR3. The rearrangement links TRBV5-1 to TRBJ2-3; the D gene is possibly TRBD2 (5 bases). The CDR3 totals 12 residues. Trimming removed 2 bases at V and 5 bases at J, with 6 bases between. Germline-derived CDR1 and CDR2 are SGHRS and YFSETQ. The CDR3 sequence is CASSFSGDTQYF. CDR3 nucleotides: TGCGCCAGCAGCTTCAGCGGAGATACGCAGTATTTT.

The chain carries TRBV30 and TRBJ2-2; D might be TRBD1 or TRBD2, each matching 5 bases. The CDR3 spans 11 residues. Trimming cost V 5 bases and J 5 bases, with 6 bases left between them. Germline-derived CDR1 and CDR2 are GTSNPN and SVGIG (reference sequence). The CDR3 reads CAWGGTGELFF. Here the CDR3 DNA reads TGTGCCTGGGGGGGAACCGGGGAGCTGTTTTTT.

The chain has TRBV3-1 (or the pseudogene TRBV3-2) and TRBJ1-1, with a tentative D call TRBD1 (5 bases). V was cut by 2 bases and J by 1 base, with 8 bases left in between. The length of the CDR3 is 14 residues. CDR1 and CDR2 (germline): LGHDT, YNNKEL (reference sequence). The DNA for the CDR3 is TGTGCCAGCAGCCAATTTGACAGGAACACTGAAGCTTTCTTT. It codes for CASSQFDRNTEAFF.

The V and J genes are TRBV7-9 and TRBJ2-1, with 9 bases that match TRBD1. CDR1 is SEHNR, CDR2 FQNEAQ, per germline (reference sequence). The CDR3 is 14 residues long. Germline trimming cut 3 bases from V and 5 bases from J; bases unmatched to any gene: 2. Here the CDR3 reads CASSFRDRDNEQFF. CDR3 nucleotide sequence: TGTGCCAGCAGCTTCCGGGACAGGGACAATGAGCAGTTCTTC.

This clone was detected once. The gene calls are TRBV5-1 and TRBJ2-1; D perhaps matches TRBD2 (6 bases). Germline V gene data show CDR1 as SGHRS and CDR2 as YFSETQ. The V and J ends lost 0 bases and 7 bases respectively, with 14 bases between them. The CDR3 is 15 residues long. CDR3 coding DNA: TGCGCCAGCAGCTTGGCCGGGGCCGGGGGAAATGAGCAGTTCTTC. Protein sequence: CASSLAGAGGNEQFF. Full variable domain (rest looked up from reference TRBV5-1 and TRBJ2-1): KAGVTQTPRYLIKTRGQQVTLSCSPISGHRSVSWYQQTPGQGLQFLFEYFSETQRNKGNFPGRFSGRQFSNSRSEMNVSTLELGDSALYLCASSLAGAGGNEQFFGPGTRLTVL.

This chain uses TRBV9 with TRBJ1-2; possibly TRBD1 for D (5 bases). The V end lost 3 bases, the J end lost 8 bases, and 20 bases lay between the germline ends. The CDR3 is made up of 15 amino acids. In germline, CDR1 is SGDLS, CDR2 YYNGEE. CDR3 residues: CASSGARDGPIGYTF. The CDR3 DNA is TGTGCCAGCAGCGGTGCTCGGGACGGACCTATCGGCTACACCTTC.

The CDR3 DNA follows: TGTGCCAGCAGCCAGGCTAGCGGGGGAGACTACAATGAGCAGTTCTTC. Encoded protein: CASSQASGGDYNEQFF. J is TRBJ2-1 and V is TRBV3-1 (or the pseudogene TRBV3-2), with 10 nucleotides matching TRBD2. Germline loops: CDR1 LGHDT, CDR2 YNNKEL (reference sequence). The trim removed 3 bases at V and 3 bases at J, leaving 5 bases unmatched. The CDR3 has 16 residues.